One TCR beta chain is described in this entry. Other DNA sequences in the same sample also yield this CDR3. Only in-frame clones appear in the TCRdb table, and some are missing; sequencing was by immunoSEQ multiplex PCR. This sample has roughly 1,600,000 clones, with 98% found just once. The sample comes from a study of shared clonotypes between healthy human individuals. Sequencing used naive CD4+ T cells sorted from blood. Subset of the sample: CD45RA+ positively selected. This TCR was sampled from a young man in good health.

CDR3 protein: CASSRDRGDTEAFF. The CDR3 DNA follows: TGCGCCAGCAGCCGGGACAGGGGTGACACTGAAGCTTTCTTT. The chain carries TRBV5-1 and TRBJ1-1; 10 bases map to TRBD1. This CDR3 contains 14 residues. V was clipped by 4 bases and J by 3 bases; unmatched bases: 3. Germline V gene data show CDR1 as SGHRS and CDR2 as YFSETQ. The variable domain in full, with the rest retrieved from reference TRBV5-1 and TRBJ1-1, is KAGVTQTPRYLIKTRGQQVTLSCSPISGHRSVSWYQQTPGQGLQFLFEYFSETQRNKGNFPGRFSGRQFSNSRSEMNVSTLELGDSALYLCASSRDRGDTEAFFGQGTRLTVV.